The 15 T cell receptor beta chains reported below all come from one sample, sequenced in a study of CD8 T cells in ankylosing spondylitis. One entry per CDR3 protein, called by TCRdb with MiXCR from the 5' RACE reads. The table includes 200,000 to 250,000 distinct CDR3 sequences, roughly 26% detected once. Sample: blood, either unsorted or a sorted T cell fraction (not recorded which). The receptors were sampled from a male donor with ankylosing spondylitis or in good health (not recorded which).

Many counts were recorded for this clonotype. The chain recombines TRBV6-1 with TRBJ2-3; a weak D match, TRBD1 (5 bases). V was pared by 6 bases and J by 1 base, with 11 bases between. Germline assignment: CDR1 MNHNS and CDR2 SASEGT. The CDR3 has 14 amino acids. For the CDR3, the DNA is TGTGCCAGCAGCCCCAGGGTCGGCACAGATACGCAGTATTTT. Translation gives CASSPRVGTDTQYF.

The sample holds many counts of this clonotype. The CDR3 sequence: CASSQDKRSSYNEQFF. The CDR3 nucleotides are TGCGCCAGCAGCCAAGATAAGCGTAGCTCCTACAATGAGCAGTTCTTC. The rearrangement links TRBV4-1 to TRBJ2-1; D gene ambiguous. This CDR3 is built from 16 residues. The germline gives CDR1 MGHRA, CDR2 YSYEKL. V dropped 0 bases and J dropped 0 bases, with 9 bases sitting between them.

At least ten counts were recorded for this clonotype. The chain carries TRBV9 and TRBJ1-6; no firm D call. This CDR3 comprises 15 residues. Germline loops: CDR1 SGDLS, CDR2 YYNGEE. V lost 0 bases and J lost 7, with 11 bases in between. CDR3 sequence reads: CASSVGGSENSPLHF. The DNA of the CDR3 is TGTGCCAGCAGCGTAGGAGGGTCGGAGAATTCACCCCTCCACTTT.

The sample holds many counts of this clonotype. V and J are TRBV29-1 and TRBJ2-1; TRBD1 matches at 8 bases. The germline CDR1 and CDR2 sequences are SQVTM and ANQGSEA. The junction had 8 bases not matched to a gene; V was cut back by 3 bases and J by 10 bases. The CDR3 sequence is 13 residues long. This CDR3 is CSVERDRSLEQFF. DNA of the CDR3: TGCAGCGTTGAGCGGGACAGGTCTCTCGAGCAGTTCTTC.

The CDR3 region has the DNA TGTGCCAGCAGTCCAACAGGGAAGTCAAGAGATACGCAGTATTTT. Its protein is CASSPTGKSRDTQYF. The rearrangement uses TRBV12-3 or TRBV12-4 and TRBJ2-3; tentative D call: TRBD1 (6 bases). The ends were cut back, 5 bases at V and 5 bases at J, with 17 bases in the middle. The length of the CDR3 is 15 residues.

There are many counts of this clonotype. The chain joins TRBV28 to TRBJ1-6, with D possibly being TRBD1 (5 bases). Trimming took 5 bases from V and 9 from J, leaving 14 bases between them. This CDR3 spans 14 amino acids. Germline V gene data show CDR1 as MDHEN and CDR2 as SYDVKM. The CDR3 region has the DNA TGTGCCAGCAGTCAGACGGGGGTCCGTTCACCCCTCCACTTT. Its protein product is CASSQTGVRSPLHF.

The chain uses TRBV7-9 and TRBJ1-5, with TRBD1 identical over 9 bases. Germline loops: CDR1 SEHNR, CDR2 FQNEAQ (reference sequence). V lost 5 bases to trimming and J lost 2 bases; unmatched junction nucleotides: 7. The CDR3 runs 16 residues. The CDR3 is CASSRTGVAGNQPQHF. CDR3 sequence (DNA): TGTGCCAGCAGCCGGACAGGGGTAGCTGGCAATCAGCCCCAGCATTTT.

In its sample, this clonotype was seen many times. The chain has TRBV18 and TRBJ2-1; TRBD2 might be the D (6 bases). Germline-derived CDR1 and CDR2 are KGHSH and LQKENI. The CDR3 is 16 residues long. Trimming shortened V by 3 bases and J by 6 bases, and 18 bases separated the two germline ends. In DNA form, the CDR3 reads TGTGCCAGCTCACCTAAGGACGGCGGGGTCCGCAATGAGCAGTTCTTC. As protein: CASSPKDGGVRNEQFF. Combining the CDR3 with reference TRBV18 and TRBJ2-1 gives the whole variable domain NAGVMQNPRHLVRRRGQEARLRCSPMKGHSHVYWYRQLPEEGLKFMVYLQKENIIDESGMPKERFSAEFPKEGPSILRIQQVVRGDSAAYFCASSPKDGGVRNEQFFGPGTRLTVL.

The chain carries TRBV18 and TRBJ2-1; 7 bases are shared with TRBD1. The ends lost 5 bases at V and 4 bases at J; junction bases unmatched: 8. The CDR3 loop spans 15 amino acids. From germline, CDR1 is KGHSH and CDR2 LQKENI. CDR3 nucleotide sequence: TGTGCCAGCTCAAAGGCCGGGACAGATTACAATGAGCAGTTCTTC. Its translation: CASSKAGTDYNEQFF.

The V and J genes are TRBV10-3 and TRBJ2-5; D is possibly TRBD2 (5 bases). The CDR3 is made up of 14 amino acids. V gave up 0 bases and J gave up 5 bases, with 10 bases separating them. Germline-derived CDR1 and CDR2 are ENHRY and SYGVKD. The CDR3: CAISESLGVETQYF. DNA for the CDR3: TGTGCCATCAGTGAGTCCCTCGGGGTTGAGACCCAGTACTTC.

This chain uses TRBV6-1 with TRBJ2-7; 13 nucleotides agree with TRBD2. The germline V gene encodes CDR1 MNHNS and CDR2 SASEGT. Trimming removed 5 bases from V and 4 bases from J; junction bases left unmatched: 8. The CDR3 spans 16 residues. CDR3 DNA sequence: TGTGCCAGCAGTCATCTACCGGGACTAGCGGGATACGAGCAGTACTTC. This gives the protein CASSHLPGLAGYEQYF.

The chain employs TRBV3-1 and TRBJ2-5; 8 nucleotides align to TRBD1. After removal of 0 bases from V and 5 bases from J, the junction contained 5 bases not matched to a gene. Germline V gene data show CDR1 as LGHDT and CDR2 as YNNKEL (reference sequence). The CDR3 covers 15 residues. The CDR3 spells CASSQEDRAGETQYF. For the CDR3, the DNA is TGTGCCAGCAGCCAAGAGGACAGGGCTGGCGAGACCCAGTACTTC.

V gene TRBV7-2 combines with J gene TRBJ2-5; 7 bases align to TRBD2. The CDR3 has 14 residues. V shed 5 bases, J shed 3 bases, and the junction held 6 bases outside the gene matches. Germline lookup yields CDR1 SGHTA and CDR2 FQGNSA. The CDR3 protein is CASSGGGPEETQYF. The CDR3 DNA reads as TGTGCCAGCAGCGGGGGAGGGCCGGAAGAGACCCAGTACTTC.

Ten or more counts support this clonotype. The chain combines TRBV2 with TRBJ2-2; 11 bases are shared with TRBD2. Unmatched junction bases numbered 4, after V lost 3 bases and J lost 4 bases. The germline V gene encodes CDR1 SNHLY and CDR2 FYNNEI. The CDR3 totals 16 residues. DNA for the CDR3: TGTGCCAGCAGTGATTTTAGCGGGAGGGCCACCGGGGAGCTGTTTTTT. It translates to CASSDFSGRATGELFF. The full variable domain, rest sourced from reference TRBV2 and TRBJ2-2, is EPEVTQTPSHQVTQMGQEVILRCVPISNHLYFYWYRQILGQKVEFLVSFYNNEISEKSEIFDDQFSVERPDGSNFTLKIRSTKLEDSAMYFCASSDFSGRATGELFFGEGSRLTVL.

The table lists this clonotype with many counts. This sequence joins TRBV5-1 and TRBJ2-5; D gene ambiguous. V lost 0 bases, J lost 3 bases, and 15 bases lay in between. Germline V lookup: CDR1 SGHRS, CDR2 YFSETQ. This CDR3 contains 16 residues. DNA of the CDR3: TGCGCCAGCAGCTTGGATGGTAACCTTAAGGAAGAGACCCAGTACTTC. Its translation is CASSLDGNLKEETQYF.